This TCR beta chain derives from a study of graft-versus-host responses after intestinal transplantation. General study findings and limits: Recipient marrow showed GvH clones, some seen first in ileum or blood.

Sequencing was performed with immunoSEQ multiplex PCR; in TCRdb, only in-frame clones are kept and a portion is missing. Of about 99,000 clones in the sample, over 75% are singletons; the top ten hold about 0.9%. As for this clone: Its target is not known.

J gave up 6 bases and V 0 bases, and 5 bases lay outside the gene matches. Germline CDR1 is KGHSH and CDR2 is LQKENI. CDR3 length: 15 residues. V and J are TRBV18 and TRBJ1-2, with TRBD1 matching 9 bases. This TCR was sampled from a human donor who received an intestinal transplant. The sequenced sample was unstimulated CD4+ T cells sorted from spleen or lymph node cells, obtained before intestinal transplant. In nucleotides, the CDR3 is TGTGCCAGCTCACCACCCGGGACAGGGTGGCATGGCTACACCTTC. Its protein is CASSPPGTGWHGYTF.